The 14 T cell receptor beta chains reported below all come from one sample, sequenced in a study of breast tumors, draining lymph nodes, adjacent tissues. TCRdb processed the multiplex PCR reads anew with MiXCR; each CDR3 protein has one entry. This table holds over 10,000 distinct CDR3 sequences, roughly 53% found once. The sequencing input was tumor-adjacent breast tissue. The receptors here all came from a female donor with breast cancer. Some clones in this sample may be carry-over from other donors' samples.

The V and J genes are TRBV10-3 and TRBJ2-7, with D perhaps TRBD2 (6 bases). V gave up 0 bases and J gave up 13 bases, with 16 bases separating them. Germline V lookup: CDR1 ENHRY, CDR2 SYGVKD. The CDR3 loop spans 13 amino acids. CDR3 loop: CAISESRRGGQYF. The DNA for the CDR3 is TGTGCCATCAGTGAGTCCCGGAGGGGCGGGCAATACTTC.

This clonotype is classed as medium-sized. The rearrangement uses TRBV20-1 and TRBJ2-1; 9 bases are a match to TRBD2. CDR3 length: 16 residues. Germline V lookup: CDR1 DFQATT, CDR2 SNEGSKA (reference sequence). Trimming at V came to 3 bases and at J to 5 bases, leaving 11 bases not matched to a gene. CDR3 bases: TGCAGTGCTAGCATCCGGGCGGGAGGGGGGGACAATGAGCAGTTCTTC. Protein sequence: CSASIRAGGGDNEQFF.

This clonotype was observed many times. This sequence may be a read error, since a much larger clone differs from it by one base. The V gene is TRBV6-1, the J gene TRBJ2-7; 8 positions match TRBD2. CDR1 is MNHNS, CDR2 SASEGT, per germline. The V gene end was trimmed by 5 bases and the J gene end by 2 bases; junction bases not matched to a gene: 17. The CDR3 consists of 18 residues. The CDR3 sequence is CASSQFSRTGGKTYEQYF. CDR3 DNA sequence: TGTGCCAGCAGTCAATTTTCCCGGACGGGAGGGAAGACCTACGAGCAGTACTTC.

The chain couples TRBV5-1 to TRBJ1-5; D call uncertain. The CDR3 is 16 residues long. Trimming took off 4 bases at V and 3 bases at J, with 17 bases between the two ends. Germline V gene lookup returns CDR1 SGHRS and CDR2 YFSETQ. The CDR3: CASSAAPANHNQPQHF. CDR3 DNA: TGCGCCAGCAGCGCCGCCCCGGCAAATCACAATCAGCCCCAGCATTTT.

This clonotype has a count of ten or more. This chain joins TRBV7-3 and TRBJ2-5; 7 nucleotides agree with TRBD1. Per the germline V gene, CDR1 is SGHTA and CDR2 is FQGTGA. V shed 5 bases and J 3 bases; nucleotides not matched to a gene: 9. This CDR3 is 15 amino acids long. CDR3 sequence (DNA): TGTGCCAGCAGCAGCACAGGGGTCGAAGAAGAGACCCAGTACTTC. The encoded protein is CASSSTGVEEETQYF.

In its sample, this clonotype was seen once. This sequence joins TRBV5-5 and TRBJ2-3; weak D call: TRBD1 (6 bases). Trimming removed 3 bases from V and 3 bases from J, with 14 bases in between. The CDR3 spans 15 residues. Germline V gene sequence: CDR1 SGHKS, CDR2 YYEKEE (reference sequence). The CDR3 loop reads CASSWDTAGTDTQYF. CDR3 nucleotides: TGTGCCAGCAGCTGGGACACAGCAGGGACAGATACGCAGTATTTT.

In its sample, this clonotype ranks as medium-sized. The chain links TRBV7-2 to TRBJ2-1; perhaps TRBD2 as D (6 bases). The CDR3 has 13 residues. CDR1 is SGHTA, CDR2 FQGNSA, per germline. Trimming stripped 5 bases from V and 7 bases from J, with 12 bases between. For the CDR3, the DNA is TGTGCCAGCAGCCGGGGACTCCCTAATGAGCAGTTCTTC. Protein product: CASSRGLPNEQFF. Based on the CDR3 plus reference TRBV7-2 and TRBJ2-1, the full variable domain is GAGVSQSPSNKVTEKGKDVELRCDPISGHTALYWYRQSLGQGLEFLIYFQGNSAPDKSGLPSDRFSAERTGGSVSTLTIQRTQQEDSAVYLCASSRGLPNEQFFGPGTRLTVL.

This clonotype was picked up many times. The chain joins TRBV27 to TRBJ2-2, with D possibly matching TRBD2 (5 bases). The V gene's germline CDR1 is MNHEY and CDR2 SMNVEV (reference sequence). V was shortened by 0 bases and J by 5 bases, with 10 bases between the two germline ends. This CDR3 has 15 amino acids. The CDR3 DNA reads as TGTGCCAGCAGTTTATCCAGAGGGCGAACCGGGGAGCTGTTTTTT. This codes for CASSLSRGRTGELFF.

This clonotype was observed many times. The CDR3 DNA sequence: TGTGCCAGTAGTACGACAGGTAATAGCAATCAGCCCCAGCATTTT. Translation: CASSTTGNSNQPQHF. The chain links TRBV19 to TRBJ1-5, with a tentative D call TRBD1 (6 bases). Deletions cut 4 bases from V and 0 bases from J, with 10 bases between. Per the germline V gene, CDR1 is LNHDA and CDR2 is SQIVND (reference sequence). The length of the CDR3 is 15 residues.

In this sample, this clonotype turned up a few times. The genes are TRBV20-1 and TRBJ2-3; D may correspond to TRBD1 or TRBD2 (5 bases each). The germline V gene encodes CDR1 DFQATT and CDR2 SNEGSKA (reference sequence). CDR3 length equals 13 residues. The ends were cut back, 4 bases at V and 4 bases at J, with 12 bases in the middle. CDR3: CSAMLGPPDTQYF. The CDR3 DNA follows: TGCAGTGCTATGCTGGGACCCCCAGATACGCAGTATTTT.

This clonotype was recorded many times. The V gene is TRBV24-1, the J gene TRBJ2-5, with D unresolved. Germline lookup yields CDR1 KGHDR and CDR2 SFDVKD. CDR3 length equals 17 residues. V was cut by 4 bases and J by 1 base, with 18 bases left in between. In DNA, the CDR3 is TGTGCCACCAGTGAGCTTGGCGGTCAGGAAGCCCAAGAGACCCAGTACTTC. Translated, it gives CATSELGGQEAQETQYF.

This clonotype was observed at least ten times. The chain joins TRBV6-2 or TRBV6-3 to TRBJ2-7, with a tentative D call TRBD2 (5 bases). The V gene lost 7 bases and the J gene lost 7 bases, with 11 bases spanning the gap. This CDR3 spans 11 amino acids. Germline CDR1 and CDR2: MNHEY and SVGEGT. In DNA, the CDR3 is TGTGCCAGCACCGGGCCGGGGGAGCAGTACTTC. Its translation is CASTGPGEQYF.

This clonotype was recorded a few times. This chain uses TRBV5-1 with TRBJ2-7; TRBD2 aligns across 13 bases. From germline, CDR1 is SGHRS and CDR2 YFSETQ. This CDR3 is 15 amino acids long. V lost 4 bases and J lost 3; bases outside the gene matches: 4. The CDR3 spells CASSKGLAGFYEQYF. Written as DNA, the CDR3 is TGCGCCAGCAGCAAGGGACTAGCGGGATTCTACGAGCAGTACTTC. Full variable domain (remainder filled in from reference TRBV5-1 and TRBJ2-7): KAGVTQTPRYLIKTRGQQVTLSCSPISGHRSVSWYQQTPGQGLQFLFEYFSETQRNKGNFPGRFSGRQFSNSRSEMNVSTLELGDSALYLCASSKGLAGFYEQYFGPGTRLTVT.

This clonotype showed up many times. The chain uses TRBV10-3 and TRBJ1-2; 7 bases fit TRBD1. The CDR3 consists of 13 residues. Germline V gene data show CDR1 as ENHRY and CDR2 as SYGVKD. Germline trimming cut 8 bases from V and 8 bases from J; bases unmatched to any gene: 11. The chain's CDR3 is CAIEGRTGVGYTF. CDR3 coding DNA: TGTGCCATCGAAGGGAGGACAGGCGTCGGCTACACCTTC.